This T cell receptor beta chain is drawn from a study of T cells after yellow fever vaccination. Findings and limits, study-wide: Any FACS-sorted repertoire could hold abundant clonotypes that contaminate it from the bulk population. Some clonotypes, a small share, were shared between CD4 and CD8 compartments. Boosting was followed by the reappearance of most primary-vaccination clones (around 96% CD4, around 90% CD8). It was a weaker secondary response, yet one that peaked faster, at day 5 versus 15.

About this clonotype itself: The antigen remains unidentified.

The CDR3 totals 12 residues. Trimming left V 4 bases short and J 7 bases short, with 11 bases between. Germline CDR1 reads SEHNR; CDR2 reads FQNEAQ (reference sequence). TCRdb itself ran the 5' RACE reads through MiXCR, one entry per CDR3 protein. This sample has 95,000 to 150,000 distinct CDR3 sequences, with roughly 15% found just once. The J gene is TRBJ2-7, the V gene TRBV7-9; tentatively, D is TRBD1 (5 bases). Source: CD8+ T cells sorted from PBMCs, taken 5 days after the yellow fever booster vaccination. This TCR derives from a man between 18 and 35 years old who received the YFV17D yellow fever vaccine. Here the CDR3 DNA reads TGTGCCAGCAGCTATTTGGGGCAGGAGCAGTACTTC. This translates into CASSYLGQEQYF. The entire variable domain, with the rest obtained from reference TRBV7-9 and TRBJ2-7, is as follows: DTGVSQNPRHKITKRGQNVTFRCDPISEHNRLYWYRQTLGQGPEFLTYFQNEAQLEKSRLLSDRFSAERPKGSFSTLEIQRTEQGDSAMYLCASSYLGQEQYFGPGTRLTVT.